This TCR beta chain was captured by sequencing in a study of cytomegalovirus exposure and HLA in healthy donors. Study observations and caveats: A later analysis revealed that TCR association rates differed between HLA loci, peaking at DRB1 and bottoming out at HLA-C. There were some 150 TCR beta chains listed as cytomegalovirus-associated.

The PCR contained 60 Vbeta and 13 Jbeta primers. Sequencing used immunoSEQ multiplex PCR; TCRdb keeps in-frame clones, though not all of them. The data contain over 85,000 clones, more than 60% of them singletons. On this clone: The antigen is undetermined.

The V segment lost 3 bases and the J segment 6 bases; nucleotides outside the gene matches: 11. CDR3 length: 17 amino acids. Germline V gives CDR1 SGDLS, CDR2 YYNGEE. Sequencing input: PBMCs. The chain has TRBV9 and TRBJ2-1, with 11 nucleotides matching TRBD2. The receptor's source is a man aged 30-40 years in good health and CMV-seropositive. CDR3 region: CASSGSRSGGGFNEQFF. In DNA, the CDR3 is TGTGCCAGCAGCGGCTCCCGTAGCGGGGGGGGATTCAATGAGCAGTTCTTC.